This T cell receptor (beta chain) emerged from a study of blood T cells in healthy people across ages. Study-wide results and caveats: Unsorted PBMC material precluded a definitive naive versus antigen-experienced comparison.

Alongside a J-beta primer mix, a sample-barcoded 5' primer served in a second PCR lasting about 6 to 11 cycles. From the 5' RACE reads, TCRdb called clonotypes with MiXCR, one entry per CDR3 protein. Of around 780,000 distinct CDR3 sequences listed, roughly 56% were seen once; the top ten hold about a quarter. In the case of this clonotype: The antigen remains undetermined. At one boundary the junction diverges from the germline segment, which might be a read error.

CDR3 size: 16 residues. Germline CDR1 and CDR2: SGHTA and FQGNSA. The gene calls are TRBV7-2 and TRBJ2-7, with 9 bases matching TRBD1. This clonotype originated in a man between 40 and 49 years old in good health. Material: blood. CDR3: CASILILTGGEYEQYF. The CDR3 DNA reads TGTGCCAGCATCTTAATTCTTACAGGGGGCGAGTACGAGCAGTACTTC.